Each of the 20 T cell receptor beta chains below was sequenced from the same sample in a study of patients and donors after allogeneic stem cell transplantation. One entry per CDR3 protein results from TCRdb running MiXCR on the RT-PCR reads. The profile shows over 350,000 distinct CDR3 sequences, roughly 17% of them singletons. What was sequenced was blood, either unsorted or a sorted T cell fraction (not recorded which). Receptor source: a human donor who was either an allogeneic HSCT recipient or a stem cell or donor lymphocyte infusion donor (not recorded which). It is not recorded whose cells these are; they may come from a transplant donor.

This clonotype has at least ten counts. The chain uses TRBV12-3 or TRBV12-4 and TRBJ2-2; 13 bases map to TRBD2. The CDR3 is 17 amino acids. The junction had 7 bases not matched to a gene; V was cut back by 6 bases and J by 3 bases. The chain's CDR3 is CASRGGLAGSYTGELFF. CDR3 coding DNA: TGTGCCAGCAGGGGGGGACTAGCGGGGAGCTACACCGGGGAGCTGTTTTTT.

This clonotype was recorded a few times. The chain couples TRBV7-9 to TRBJ2-2; D is undetermined. Per the germline V gene, CDR1 is SEHNR and CDR2 is FQNEAQ (reference sequence). This CDR3 has 14 amino acids. V was trimmed by 4 bases and J by 6 bases, leaving 12 bases between them. The CDR3 DNA follows: TGTGCCAGCAGCTATGAAGGCCAGGCCGGGGAGCTGTTTTTT. As protein: CASSYEGQAGELFF.

The J gene is TRBJ2-7, the V gene TRBV30; 9 bases are shared with TRBD2. Trimming at V came to 7 bases and at J to 4 bases, leaving 11 bases not matched to a gene. The CDR3 loop spans 14 amino acids. In germline, CDR1 is GTSNPN, CDR2 SVGIG (reference sequence). CDR3 in amino acids: CASEAPSGTYEQYF. As DNA, the CDR3 is TGTGCCTCGGAGGCCCCTAGCGGGACGTACGAGCAGTACTTC.

This clonotype was found a few times. The V and J genes are TRBV20-1 and TRBJ2-7, with TRBD2 identical over 7 bases. Trimming cost V 0 bases and J 1 base; bases outside gene matches: 9. The CDR3 is 16 residues long. The germline V gene encodes CDR1 DFQATT and CDR2 SNEGSKA (reference sequence). The CDR3 loop reads CSARDSWRGLSYEQYF. CDR3 in DNA: TGCAGTGCTAGAGATAGCTGGCGGGGACTATCCTACGAGCAGTACTTC.

This sequence joins TRBV5-1 and TRBJ1-2; 8 bases fit TRBD1. Germline V gene data show CDR1 as SGHRS and CDR2 as YFSETQ. CDR3 length equals 14 residues. J lost 7 bases, V lost 0 bases, and 5 bases had no gene match. CDR3 nucleotides: TGCGCCAGCAGCTTGGTGGCAGGGGGCTCTGGCTACACCTTC. Residues: CASSLVAGGSGYTF.

In its sample, this clonotype was seen many times. The rearrangement uses TRBV15 and TRBJ1-1; D might be TRBD1 (5 bases). This CDR3 has 18 amino acids. CDR1 and CDR2 from the germline V gene are LNHNV and YYDKDF (reference sequence). Deletions cut 0 bases from V and 6 bases from J, with 23 bases between. CDR3 loop: CATSRDLSAVSRGAEAFF. In DNA form, the CDR3 reads TGTGCCACCAGCAGAGATCTCTCTGCGGTAAGCCGGGGGGCTGAAGCTTTCTTT.

The chain couples TRBV12-3 or TRBV12-4 to TRBJ2-2; the match to TRBD2 covers 10 bases. This CDR3 contains 14 residues. J was trimmed by 6 bases and V by 10 bases; bases with no gene match: 8. The DNA for the CDR3 is TGTGCCACCGAGCGGGAGGGAAGGGCCGGGGAGCTGTTTTTT. It is translated as CATEREGRAGELFF.

The chain joins TRBV7-9 to TRBJ1-3; no firm D call. This CDR3 has 14 residues. The germline V gene encodes CDR1 SEHNR and CDR2 FQNEAQ (reference sequence). Trimming took off 6 bases at V and 1 base at J, with 10 bases between the two ends. Written as DNA, the CDR3 is TGTGCCAGCAGTTTCGGCGGTTCTGGAAACACCATATATTTT. Translating gives CASSFGGSGNTIYF.

J is TRBJ2-1 and V is TRBV12-3 or TRBV12-4; D is perhaps TRBD2 (6 bases). The length of the CDR3 is 17 residues. V dropped 6 bases and J dropped 4 bases, with 22 bases sitting between them. CDR3 protein: CASRGRLSLARYNEQFF. CDR3 bases: TGTGCCAGCAGGGGTCGTTTATCGCTAGCGAGATACAATGAGCAGTTCTTC.

This clonotype showed up many times. The rearrangement uses TRBV5-8 and TRBJ2-3, with unresolved D. V was pared by 0 bases and J by 1 base, with 9 bases between. CDR1 and CDR2 from the germline V gene are SGHTS and YDEGEE. The CDR3 length is 15 residues. CDR3 nucleotide sequence: TGTGCCAGCAGCTTGGCTGGTGGGGGCACAGATACGCAGTATTTT. Residues: CASSLAGGGTDTQYF.

This clonotype was counted only a few times. The V gene is TRBV7-9, the J gene TRBJ1-2; TRBD1 is a possible D gene (6 bases). The CDR3 totals 14 residues. V was clipped by 1 base and J by 8 bases, with 14 bases between them. CDR1 and CDR2 (germline): SEHNR, FQNEAQ (reference sequence). The CDR3 sequence is CASSLEGGGRGYTF. Here the CDR3 DNA reads TGTGCCAGCAGCTTAGAAGGTGGGGGCCGGGGCTACACCTTC.

The J gene is TRBJ2-5, the V gene TRBV3-1, with D possibly matching TRBD2 (6 bases). Germline loops: CDR1 LGHDT, CDR2 YNNKEL (reference sequence). CDR3 size: 16 residues. V shed 6 bases and J shed 4 bases, with 21 bases lying between them. This CDR3 reads CASRGDSPGRSETQYF. The CDR3, as DNA: TGTGCCAGCAGGGGGGACTCCCCGGGAAGGTCAGAGACCCAGTACTTC.

This clonotype was observed a few times. This sequence joins TRBV28 and TRBJ2-4, with 11 bases fitting TRBD2. The CDR3 covers 15 residues. Trimming cost V 8 bases and J 9 bases; bases outside gene matches: 12. From germline, CDR1 is MDHEN and CDR2 SYDVKM. This chain's CDR3 is CASALAGGRGGIQYF. The DNA of the CDR3 is TGTGCCAGCGCCCTAGCGGGGGGACGTGGGGGCATTCAGTACTTC.

This rearrangement joins TRBV7-2 to TRBJ2-7; TRBD1 is a possible D gene (6 bases). CDR3 length: 14 residues. V was shortened by 3 bases and J by 2 bases, with 11 bases between the two germline ends. The V gene's germline CDR1 is SGHTA and CDR2 FQGNSA. The CDR3 DNA sequence: TGTGCCAGCAGCTTCAGGGGTGGGACCTACGAGCAGTACTTC. Translated, it gives CASSFRGGTYEQYF.

This clonotype has at least ten counts. This chain uses TRBV12-3 or TRBV12-4 with TRBJ2-7; 7 positions match TRBD1. The CDR3 consists of 13 residues. J lost 5 bases, V lost 6 bases, and 7 bases had no gene match. This CDR3 is CASREDRVNEQYF. The DNA for the CDR3 is TGTGCCAGCAGGGAAGACAGGGTTAACGAGCAGTACTTC.

The chain combines TRBV5-5 with TRBJ2-1; possibly TRBD2 for D (6 bases). V lost 4 bases and J 0 bases, leaving 17 bases between the germline ends. Germline CDR1 reads SGHKS; CDR2 reads YYEKEE (reference sequence). The CDR3 consists of 17 residues. As DNA, the CDR3 is TGTGCCAGCAGCCCATACCCTGGGGGGAGCTCCTACAATGAGCAGTTCTTC. Encoded protein: CASSPYPGGSSYNEQFF.

This clonotype was counted a few times. The genes are TRBV6-1 and TRBJ2-7; the D gene is possibly TRBD1 (6 bases). V was cut by 8 bases and J by 3 bases, with 17 bases left in between. This CDR3 is built from 14 residues. Germline lookup yields CDR1 MNHNS and CDR2 SASEGT. DNA of the CDR3: TGTGCCAGCTCGACGGTCAGGGGTTACTACGAGCAGTACTTC. This encodes CASSTVRGYYEQYF.

This clonotype was seen many times. This sequence joins TRBV29-1 and TRBJ2-5, with D perhaps TRBD1 (6 bases). Germline lookup yields CDR1 SQVTM and CDR2 ANQGSEA. The CDR3 length is 13 residues. Deletions cut 5 bases from V and 1 base from J, with 11 bases between. In nucleotides, the CDR3 is TGCAGCGTTCTACGGACAGCCCAAGAGACCCAGTACTTC. Protein product: CSVLRTAQETQYF.

A few counts support this clonotype. The gene calls are TRBV6-1 and TRBJ2-7; 9 bases fit TRBD1. The CDR3 is 16 residues long. J was trimmed by 0 bases and V by 6 bases; bases with no gene match: 9. Germline V gene data show CDR1 as MNHNS and CDR2 as SASEGT. Written as DNA, the CDR3 is TGTGCCAGCAGAGATTACTGGACAGGGGTCTCCTACGAGCAGTACTTC. This gives the protein CASRDYWTGVSYEQYF.

The chain uses TRBV6-5 and TRBJ1-3; no reliable D call. Trimming took off 0 bases at V and 5 bases at J, with 8 bases between the two ends. The CDR3 runs to 14 residues. CDR1 is MNHEY and CDR2 is SVGAGI in the germline V gene. In DNA, the CDR3 is TGTGCCAGCAGTTACTCTGGCGGCAGAAACACCATATATTTT. Translated: CASSYSGGRNTIYF.